A single sample gave rise to the 14 T cell receptor beta chains below, sequenced in a study of T cells after yellow fever vaccination. TCRdb analysed the 5' RACE reads with MiXCR anew, one entry per CDR3 protein. The sample has some 170,000 distinct CDR3 sequences, roughly 9% seen once. The sequenced sample was CD8+ T cells sorted from PBMCs, obtained 45 days after the yellow fever booster vaccination. The receptors derive from a man aged 18 to 35 who received the YFV17D yellow fever vaccine.

This clonotype was seen only a few times. V usage is TRBV12-3 or TRBV12-4 and J usage is TRBJ1-4; TRBD1 agrees at 11 bases. Germline trimming cut 7 bases from V and 0 bases from J; bases unmatched to any gene: 16. This CDR3 region has 20 residues. This chain's CDR3 is CASTPERDRGAGTTNEKLFF. CDR3 nucleotide sequence: TGTGCCAGCACCCCTGAAAGGGACAGGGGGGCCGGAACAACTAATGAAAAACTGTTTTTT.

This chain uses TRBV6-2 or TRBV6-3 with TRBJ2-3, with D unclear. This CDR3 is 15 amino acids long. Per the germline V gene, CDR1 is MNHEY and CDR2 is SVGEGT. Trimming took 6 bases from V and 5 from J, leaving 18 bases between them. The CDR3 region has the DNA TGTGCCAGCAGCCACTTTGGTCCTGAGGAAGATACGCAGTATTTT. It specifies CASSHFGPEEDTQYF.

This clonotype was detected only a few times. This sequence joins TRBV6-5 and TRBJ2-7, with TRBD2 identical over 8 bases. After removal of 0 bases from V and 0 bases from J, the junction contained 1 base not matched to a gene. Germline V gene sequence: CDR1 MNHEY, CDR2 SVGAGI. The CDR3 loop spans 15 amino acids. CDR3 DNA: TGTGCCAGCAGTTACTCCGGGGGGGGCTCCTACGAGCAGTACTTC. Its translation is CASSYSGGGSYEQYF.

The V and J genes are TRBV9 and TRBJ2-5, with 12 bases lining up with TRBD2. This CDR3 has 16 amino acids. J lost 3 bases, V lost 0 bases, and 3 bases had no gene match. Germline CDR1 reads SGDLS; CDR2 reads YYNGEE. In DNA, the CDR3 is TGTGCCAGCAGCGTAGAGCGGACTAGCGGGGAAGAGACCCAGTACTTC. Encoded protein: CASSVERTSGEETQYF.

The rearrangement joins TRBV15 to TRBJ2-2; D is possibly TRBD1 or TRBD2 (5 bases each). Germline CDR1 and CDR2: LNHNV and YYDKDF (reference sequence). CDR3 size: 16 residues. Trimming removed 5 bases from V and 2 bases from J, with 15 bases in between. The CDR3 reads CATSEGGGYNTGELFF. The CDR3 DNA reads TGTGCCACCAGCGAGGGTGGGGGATATAACACCGGGGAGCTGTTTTTT. The entire variable domain, with the rest obtained from reference TRBV15 and TRBJ2-2, is as follows: DAMVIQNPRYQVTQFGKPVTLSCSQTLNHNVMYWYQQKSSQAPKLLFHYYDKDFNNEADTPDNFQSRRPNTSFCFLDIRSPGLGDTAMYLCATSEGGGYNTGELFFGEGSRLTVL.

Only a few counts were recorded for this clonotype. V usage is TRBV4-2 and J usage is TRBJ2-5; no clear D. V was cut by 2 bases and J by 5 bases, with 15 bases left in between. Germline values: CDR1 LGHNA, CDR2 YNFKEQ. The CDR3 extends over 15 amino acids. CDR3 region: CASSQNSNSAETQYF. CDR3 sequence (DNA): TGTGCCAGCAGCCAAAATTCTAACAGTGCGGAGACCCAGTACTTC.

The table lists this clonotype with many counts. This chain connects TRBV11-1 to TRBJ1-1, with D hard to call. The CDR3 is made up of 13 amino acids. Germline-derived CDR1 and CDR2 are SGHAT and FQDESV (reference sequence). With 1 base removed from V and 4 bases from J, the gap between germline ends came to 7 bases. CDR3 coding DNA: TGTGCCAGCAGCTTAGAGGGTAGCACTGAAGCTTTCTTT. Translated: CASSLEGSTEAFF. The variable domain in full, with the rest retrieved from reference TRBV11-1 and TRBJ1-1, is EAEVAQSPRYKITEKSQAVAFWCDPISGHATLYWYRQILGQGPELLVQFQDESVVDDSQLPKDRFSAERLKGVDSTLKIQPAELGDSAMYLCASSLEGSTEAFFGQGTRLTVV.

This rearrangement joins TRBV28 to TRBJ2-6; D gene ambiguous. Germline V gives CDR1 MDHEN, CDR2 SYDVKM. V gave up 6 bases and J gave up 4 bases, with 16 bases separating them. The CDR3 has 16 residues. CDR3 DNA: TGTGCCAGCAGCCAGCTTTCGCCAACGGGGGCCAACGTCCTGACTTTC. Its translation is CASSQLSPTGANVLTF.

This clonotype was seen more than once but under ten times. The J gene is TRBJ2-7, the V gene TRBV6-2 or TRBV6-3; TRBD2 agrees at 7 bases. The junction had 7 bases not matched to a gene; V was cut back by 2 bases and J by 3 bases. CDR1 is MNHEY, CDR2 SVGEGT, per germline. This CDR3 contains 15 residues. CDR3: CASSYRGGRRYEQYV. The CDR3 coding sequence is TGTGCCAGCAGTTACCGGGGCGGGAGACGCTACGAGCAGTACGTC.

A few counts support this clonotype. V is TRBV2 and J is TRBJ2-5, with D possibly being TRBD2 (6 bases). The CDR3 loop spans 15 amino acids. The V gene's germline CDR1 is SNHLY and CDR2 FYNNEI. V lost 3 bases to trimming and J lost 5 bases, with 16 bases between them. DNA for the CDR3: TGTGCCAGCAGTGATGAGGGGAGGCGACGGGAGACCCAGTACTTC. This encodes CASSDEGRRRETQYF.

The DNA of the CDR3 is TGTGCCACCGCCCATGGAAACCAGTACGAGCAGTACGTC. Its protein product is CATAHGNQYEQYV. The V and J genes are TRBV15 and TRBJ2-7; D remains ambiguous. From germline, CDR1 is LNHNV and CDR2 YYDKDF (reference sequence). The V gene lost 8 bases and the J gene lost 4 bases, with 15 bases spanning the gap. This CDR3 region has 13 residues.

V is TRBV5-1 and J is TRBJ1-2, with TRBD1 as a possible D gene (5 bases). This CDR3 contains 15 residues. Germline CDR1 is SGHRS and CDR2 is YFSETQ. Between the trimmed V and J ends, which lost 5 bases and 8 bases, there was a span of 22 bases. CDR3 nucleotide sequence: TGCGCCAGCAGGTCTCCCGGGACTCTGTTCGGGGGCTACACCTTC. This sequence encodes CASRSPGTLFGGYTF.

This clonotype was counted between two and nine times. Written as DNA, the CDR3 is TGTGCCACCAGCAGAGAGGGACAGGGCTACGAGCAGTACTTC. It translates to CATSREGQGYEQYF. V usage is TRBV15 and J usage is TRBJ2-7; 9 bases agree with TRBD1. CDR3 length equals 14 residues. With V trimmed by 0 bases and J by 3 bases, 0 bases remained unmatched. Germline CDR1 reads LNHNV; CDR2 reads YYDKDF (reference sequence).

This clonotype came up a few times. V usage is TRBV9 and J usage is TRBJ2-3, with 8 nucleotides matching TRBD2. Unmatched junction bases numbered 15, after V lost 3 bases and J lost 6 bases. CDR3 length: 17 residues. Looked up from germline, CDR1 is SGDLS and CDR2 is YYNGEE. This CDR3 reads CASSAEAAGGRGDTQYF. As DNA, the CDR3 is TGTGCCAGCAGCGCGGAGGCGGCGGGGGGCCGGGGGGATACGCAGTATTTT.